The present entry profiles one TCR beta chain with its context. This sample is drawn from a study of T cells after somatic rescue of genetic block. V dropped 6 bases and J dropped 5 bases, with 17 bases sitting between them. Germline V lookup: CDR1 SGHVS, CDR2 FQNEAQ. The CDR3 runs 15 residues. Measured with immunoSEQ multiplex PCR; TCRdb has only the in-frame clones, and not every one. Among about 120,000 clones listed, over 80% were seen once. Sequencing input: peripheral blood mononuclear cells (PBMCs). This TCR came from a woman under 30. The gene calls are TRBV7-8 and TRBJ1-5; D may be TRBD1 (6 bases). CDR3 sequence: CASSPRDNQHQPQHF. The CDR3 DNA is TGTGCCAGCAGTCCCCGGGACAACCAACATCAGCCCCAGCATTTT.